This TCR beta chain appears in the sequencing data of a study of blood T cell repertoires in COVID-19. V was clipped by 3 bases and J by 2 bases, with 20 bases between them. CDR3 size: 17 residues. Germline CDR1 reads LGHNA; CDR2 reads YNFKEQ. Profiled with immunoSEQ multiplex PCR; TCRdb holds only in-frame clones, not every one. The data contain some 260,000 clones, around 88% of them singletons. The chain is built from TRBV4-2 and TRBJ2-7; D perhaps matches TRBD1 (5 bases). The sequencing sample was made of peripheral blood. The TCR was taken from a young woman with COVID-19, enrolled during active disease. CDR3 in amino acids: CASSQPHRQLVAYEQYF. The DNA for the CDR3 is TGTGCCAGCAGCCAGCCACATAGACAGCTAGTAGCCTACGAGCAGTACTTC.